What follows are 16 T cell receptor beta chains derived from one specimen sequenced in a study of blood T cell repertoires in COVID-19. Here immunoSEQ multiplex PCR was the method, and the copy in TCRdb shows in-frame clones only, minus some. This sample yields approximately 70,000 clones, of which just over 90% are seen a single time; less than 6.5% belongs to the top ten. The sample consisted of peripheral blood. Receptors originate from a woman between 18 and 29 years old with acute or convalescent COVID-19.

The V call is TRBV2, the J call TRBJ1-5, with D unresolved. The CDR3 consists of 15 residues. V shed 4 bases and J shed 5 bases, with 15 bases lying between them. Per germline, CDR1 SNHLY and CDR2 FYNNEI. Here the CDR3 DNA reads TGTGCCAGCAGTGGGTTGAACAGAGCTTATCAGCCCCAGCATTTT. Translation: CASSGLNRAYQPQHF.

CDR3 in amino acids: CASTGPGLTGYTF. The CDR3 DNA follows: TGTGCCAGCACCGGGCCGGGGTTGACTGGCTACACCTTC. V is TRBV12-3 or TRBV12-4 and J is TRBJ1-2, with D uncertain. The CDR3 spans 13 residues. V was pared by 7 bases and J by 7 bases, with 16 bases between.

This chain connects TRBV4-2 to TRBJ1-1; D gene unclear. The CDR3 is made up of 13 amino acids. Germline CDR1 LGHNA, CDR2 YNFKEQ. V was clipped by 0 bases and J by 5 bases, with 7 bases between them. This chain's CDR3 is CASSQDAETEAFF. Written as DNA, the CDR3 is TGTGCCAGCAGCCAAGATGCGGAGACTGAAGCTTTCTTT.

The J gene is TRBJ1-1, the V gene TRBV19; no clear D. The germline V gene encodes CDR1 LNHDA and CDR2 SQIVND (reference sequence). This CDR3 spans 13 amino acids. V was shortened by 6 bases and J by 3 bases, with 11 bases between the two germline ends. CDR3 sequence: CASRVGPDTEAFF. DNA for the CDR3: TGTGCCAGTAGGGTTGGCCCCGACACTGAAGCTTTCTTT.

V and J are TRBV7-8 and TRBJ2-5; TRBD1 matches at 8 bases. Trimming removed 5 bases from V and 4 bases from J; junction bases left unmatched: 6. The CDR3 is made up of 14 amino acids. Germline CDR1 is SGHVS and CDR2 is FQNEAQ. The CDR3 loop is CASSRTGLRETQYF. The CDR3 coding sequence is TGTGCCAGCAGCCGGACAGGGCTACGAGAGACCCAGTACTTC.

The chain links TRBV5-4 to TRBJ1-2, with D perhaps matching TRBD1 (5 bases). The germline gives CDR1 SGHNT, CDR2 YYREEE (reference sequence). The CDR3 loop spans 16 amino acids. The germline V and J ends were trimmed by 0 bases and 2 bases, with 14 bases remaining between them. This CDR3 is CASSLVRANLNYGYTF. CDR3 nucleotide sequence: TGTGCCAGCAGCTTGGTCAGGGCGAACCTGAACTATGGCTACACCTTC.

The V and J genes are TRBV19 and TRBJ2-1, with D tentatively TRBD1 (5 bases). V was pared by 3 bases and J by 2 bases, with 11 bases between. Germline-derived CDR1 and CDR2 are LNHDA and SQIVND (reference sequence). The CDR3 covers 15 residues. CDR3 amino acids: CASSMGPETYNEQFF. The CDR3 coding sequence is TGTGCCAGTAGTATGGGGCCGGAGACCTACAATGAGCAGTTCTTC.

V gene TRBV6-1 combines with J gene TRBJ2-3; 9 bases match TRBD2. The CDR3 contains 18 residues. Germline V gene sequence: CDR1 MNHNS, CDR2 SASEGT. Trimming took 2 bases from V and 1 from J; bases not matched to a gene: 10. CDR3 in amino acids: CASSESSGGPIRTDTQYF. For the CDR3, the DNA is TGTGCCAGCAGTGAATCCAGCGGGGGGCCCATACGCACAGATACGCAGTATTTT.

The rearrangement uses TRBV5-1 and TRBJ1-6; TRBD1 agrees at 7 bases. The CDR3 runs 16 residues. Germline CDR1 is SGHRS and CDR2 is YFSETQ. J lost 0 bases, V lost 4 bases, and 4 bases had no gene match. CDR3: CASSLTGSSYNSPLHF. The CDR3, as DNA: TGCGCCAGCAGCCTGACAGGGAGCTCCTATAATTCACCCCTCCACTTT.

The V and J genes are TRBV10-3 and TRBJ1-4, with no clear D. Germline values: CDR1 ENHRY, CDR2 SYGVKD. The length of the CDR3 is 14 residues. Trimming left V 0 bases short and J 8 bases short, with 10 bases between. In DNA form, the CDR3 reads TGTGCCATCAGTGAGTCGGGTGAGCGGGAAAAACTGTTTTTT. This encodes CAISESGEREKLFF.

This clone was seen only once. V and J are TRBV15 and TRBJ2-5; 12 bases fit TRBD2. The CDR3 covers 15 residues. Germline CDR1 LNHNV, CDR2 YYDKDF (reference sequence). V lost 3 bases and J lost 3; bases outside the gene matches: 2. CDR3 protein: CATSSPSGREETQYF. CDR3 sequence (DNA): TGTGCCACCAGCAGTCCTAGCGGGAGGGAAGAGACCCAGTACTTC.

The chain combines TRBV18 with TRBJ1-3; TRBD1 is a possible D gene (6 bases). Germline values: CDR1 KGHSH, CDR2 LQKENI. This CDR3 comprises 14 residues. The V end was cut by 3 bases, the J end by 3 bases, with 9 bases between. Here the CDR3 DNA reads TGTGCCAGCTCACCTACAGGGTTTGGAAACACCATATATTTT. Translated: CASSPTGFGNTIYF. The full variable domain, with the rest looked up from reference TRBV18 and TRBJ1-3, is NAGVMQNPRHLVRRRGQEARLRCSPMKGHSHVYWYRQLPEEGLKFMVYLQKENIIDESGMPKERFSAEFPKEGPSILRIQQVVRGDSAAYFCASSPTGFGNTIYFGEGSWLTVV.

This clone was seen once. This rearrangement joins TRBV27 to TRBJ2-1; 11 nucleotides agree with TRBD2. Unmatched junction bases numbered 0, after V lost 0 bases and J lost 5 bases. The CDR3 totals 15 residues. Germline V CDR1 and CDR2: MNHEY, SMNVEV (reference sequence). This CDR3 reads CASSLSTSGDNEQFF. The CDR3 region has the DNA TGTGCCAGCAGTTTATCGACTAGCGGGGACAATGAGCAGTTCTTC.

V usage is TRBV19 and J usage is TRBJ1-2, with 8 bases that match TRBD1. The V segment lost 6 bases and the J segment 4 bases; nucleotides outside the gene matches: 7. The CDR3 length is 14 residues. CDR1 is LNHDA and CDR2 is SQIVND in the germline V gene (reference sequence). The CDR3 here is CASSAQGDFYGYTF. CDR3 in DNA: TGTGCCAGTAGCGCACAGGGGGATTTCTATGGCTACACCTTC.

The CDR3 coding sequence is TGTGCCAGCAGTGAAGAACGGACAGGGACAGGGCCCCAGCATTTT. This sequence encodes CASSEERTGTGPQHF. The chain joins TRBV2 to TRBJ1-5; 8 nucleotides line up with TRBD1. Trimming took 1 base from V and 9 from J; bases not matched to a gene: 8. The CDR3 extends over 15 amino acids. Germline assignment: CDR1 SNHLY and CDR2 FYNNEI.

This sequence joins TRBV5-1 and TRBJ1-4; tentative D call: TRBD1 (5 bases). Germline V CDR1 and CDR2: SGHRS, YFSETQ. Trimming took 1 base from V and 5 from J, leaving 15 bases between them. This CDR3 has 16 residues. The CDR3 sequence: CASSLSLSGVNEKLFF. The DNA of the CDR3 is TGCGCCAGCAGCTTGTCGTTGTCGGGGGTAAATGAAAAACTGTTTTTT.